This passage covers 23 T cell receptor beta chains from one sample sequenced in a study of Graves' ophthalmopathy and Graves' hyperthyroidism. RNA served as the template for amplifying TCR beta CDR3 regions. An initial RT-PCR round employing HTBI primers preceded a second-round multiplex PCR. TCRdb reanalysed the multiplex PCR reads using MiXCR and keeps one entry per CDR3 protein. The table includes some 520,000 distinct CDR3 sequences, roughly 14% detected once. The source material was blood. Receptors originate from a woman between 25 and 40 years old with Graves' ophthalmopathy.

The chain employs TRBV6-5 and TRBJ1-1; D unresolved. Looked up from germline, CDR1 is MNHEY and CDR2 is SVGAGI. V was cut by 0 bases and J by 4 bases, with 12 bases left in between. The CDR3 is made up of 15 amino acids. CDR3 in DNA: TGTGCCAGCAGTTACTCCCCCCCACGTCCCACTGAAGCTTTCTTT. This translates into CASSYSPPRPTEAFF.

This clonotype was observed at least ten times. The chain employs TRBV12-3 or TRBV12-4 and TRBJ2-3; 12 bases match TRBD2. V lost 5 bases, J lost 2 bases, and 8 bases stayed unmatched. The CDR3 has 17 residues. CDR3 amino acids: CASSPRLAGDNTDTQYF. CDR3 DNA: TGTGCCAGCAGTCCTAGACTAGCGGGAGATAACACAGATACGCAGTATTTT.

At least ten counts were recorded for this clonotype. This chain links TRBV28 with TRBJ2-7; TRBD2 matches at 9 bases. Germline V gene data show CDR1 as MDHEN and CDR2 as SYDVKM. V gave up 10 bases and J gave up 5 bases; unmatched junction bases: 12. The CDR3 totals 14 residues. CDR3 sequence (DNA): TGTGCCACCACGGCGGCGGGAGGGTATAACGAGCAGTACTTC. Its protein is CATTAAGGYNEQYF.

This clonotype was detected a few times. Mismatch with germline at one junction end may stem from a read error. The chain links TRBV12-3 or TRBV12-4 to TRBJ2-7, with D perhaps TRBD1 (5 bases). There are 15 residues in the CDR3. The CDR3 spells CASSSGFGQFYGQYF. DNA of the CDR3: TGTGCCAGCAGTTCAGGGTTCGGCCAATTCTACGGGCAGTACTTC.

The chain uses TRBV5-1 and TRBJ1-2; 10 bases align to TRBD1. Trimming cost V 4 bases and J 6 bases; bases outside gene matches: 9. This CDR3 has 15 residues. The germline V gene has CDR1 SGHRS and CDR2 YFSETQ. CDR3 bases: TGCGCCAGCAGCCGCGGGGGGACAGGGGAGAATGGCTACACCTTC. Protein: CASSRGGTGENGYTF.

This clonotype was observed at least ten times. The rearrangement uses TRBV11-2 and TRBJ1-5, with D possibly TRBD1 on 5 matching bases. Germline values: CDR1 SGHAT, CDR2 FQNNGV. V lost 3 bases to trimming and J lost 7 bases, with 13 bases between them. This CDR3 is 14 amino acids long. The CDR3 region is CASSFSGDGQPQHF. The CDR3 DNA reads TGTGCCAGCAGCTTCTCGGGGGACGGACAGCCCCAGCATTTT. The variable domain in full, completed from reference TRBV11-2 and TRBJ1-5, reads EAGVAQSPRYKIIEKRQSVAFWCNPISGHATLYWYQQILGQGPKLLIQFQNNGVVDDSQLPKDRFSAERLKGVDSTLKIQPAKLEDSAVYLCASSFSGDGQPQHFGDGTRLSIL.

The chain is built from TRBV6-1 and TRBJ2-7; 7 bases map to TRBD2. This CDR3 comprises 17 residues. J lost 5 bases, V lost 1 base, and 14 bases had no gene match. Looked up from germline, CDR1 is MNHNS and CDR2 is SASEGT. The CDR3 sequence is CASSEGGMRLASHEQYF. DNA for the CDR3: TGTGCCAGCAGTGAAGGGGGGATGAGACTAGCTTCCCACGAGCAGTACTTC.

The chain has TRBV5-1 and TRBJ1-1; D remains unclear. Germline lookup yields CDR1 SGHRS and CDR2 YFSETQ. Trimming took off 0 bases at V and 2 bases at J, with 8 bases between the two ends. This CDR3 is 14 amino acids long. The CDR3 loop is CASSLEEGNTEAFF. In DNA form, the CDR3 reads TGCGCCAGCAGCTTGGAGGAGGGCAACACTGAAGCTTTCTTT.

This clonotype was recorded many times. This chain links TRBV15 with TRBJ2-4, with 7 nucleotides matching TRBD1. Germline V gene sequence: CDR1 LNHNV, CDR2 YYDKDF (reference sequence). This CDR3 is built from 14 residues. V was pared by 4 bases and J by 8 bases, with 8 bases of the junction left unmatched. The CDR3 sequence: CATSIGGESDIQYF. The CDR3 region has the DNA TGTGCCACCAGCATAGGGGGCGAATCTGACATTCAGTACTTC.

This clonotype occurred many times. V and J are TRBV15 and TRBJ2-7, with D perhaps matching TRBD1 (6 bases). This CDR3 has 13 residues. Trimming left V 8 bases short and J 3 bases short, with 14 bases between. Germline V CDR1 and CDR2: LNHNV, YYDKDF (reference sequence). CDR3: CATSHREYYEQYF. The CDR3 nucleotides read TGTGCCACCTCTCACAGGGAGTACTACGAGCAGTACTTC.

The sample holds many counts of this clonotype. The chain uses TRBV7-8 and TRBJ1-1; no firm D call. The germline V gene has CDR1 SGHVS and CDR2 FQNEAQ. The CDR3 contains 12 residues. Trimming shortened V by 3 bases and J by 1 base, and 3 bases separated the two germline ends. CDR3 in DNA: TGTGCCAGCAGCTTTGAGAACACTGAAGCTTTCTTT. This codes for CASSFENTEAFF.

Many counts were recorded for this clonotype. The chain is built from TRBV5-6 and TRBJ2-4; D is unresolved. V lost 0 bases, J lost 10 bases, and 8 bases lay in between. The CDR3 is 12 residues long. Germline V gives CDR1 SGHDT, CDR2 YYEEEE. The CDR3 nucleotides are TGTGCCAGCAGCTTGGTAGGTGGTATTCAGTACTTC. Amino acid sequence: CASSLVGGIQYF.

Many counts were recorded for this clonotype. The chain employs TRBV6-5 and TRBJ2-2; D remains unclear. CDR3 length: 14 residues. The germline V gene encodes CDR1 MNHEY and CDR2 SVGAGI. V shed 2 bases and J shed 3 bases, with 7 bases lying between them. The CDR3 DNA is TGTGCCAGCAGTTACCTGTACGACACCGGGGAGCTGTTTTTT. As protein: CASSYLYDTGELFF.

This clonotype was counted at least ten times. The rearrangement uses TRBV6-5 and TRBJ2-7, with 7 bases identical to TRBD2. The CDR3 has 15 residues. The J segment lost 2 bases and the V segment lost 4 bases, leaving 8 bases of the junction unmatched. Germline CDR1 reads MNHEY; CDR2 reads SVGAGI. Here the CDR3 DNA reads TGTGCCAGCAGTTCTAGCGGAGGAAGGGCCTACGAGCAGTACTTC. Protein product: CASSSSGGRAYEQYF.

This clonotype was recorded at least ten times. V usage is TRBV30 and J usage is TRBJ1-2, with 7 bases fitting TRBD1. Germline V gives CDR1 GTSNPN, CDR2 SVGIG (reference sequence). V dropped 0 bases and J dropped 8; count of bases not matched to a gene: 6. CDR3 size: 13 residues. CDR3 protein: CAWSVETGQGYTF. In DNA form, the CDR3 reads TGTGCCTGGAGTGTAGAGACAGGGCAAGGCTACACCTTC.

The sample holds a few counts of this clonotype. The chain joins TRBV7-3 to TRBJ2-3, with D unresolved. This CDR3 has 15 residues. Trimming cost V 5 bases and J 0 bases, with 12 bases left between them. Germline lookup yields CDR1 SGHTA and CDR2 FQGTGA. CDR3 nucleotide sequence: TGTGCCAGCAGCCTTAGTGGGGTGAGCACAGATACGCAGTATTTT. Its protein product is CASSLSGVSTDTQYF.

This clonotype was counted ten times or more. The chain couples TRBV6-5 to TRBJ2-7; 9 bases are shared with TRBD1. V gave up 9 bases and J gave up 2 bases; unmatched junction bases: 11. The CDR3 length is 15 residues. Looked up from germline, CDR1 is MNHEY and CDR2 is SVGAGI. The CDR3 region is CARTISGQGTYEQYF. For the CDR3, the DNA is TGTGCCAGAACGATTTCAGGACAGGGGACCTACGAGCAGTACTTC.

In this sample, this clonotype turned up many times. The chain employs TRBV6-1 and TRBJ1-1; a weak D match, TRBD1 (5 bases). Trimming took off 5 bases at V and 5 bases at J, with 18 bases between the two ends. CDR1 is MNHNS and CDR2 is SASEGT in the germline V gene. The CDR3 extends over 15 amino acids. The CDR3 region is CASSPRRGGQTEAFF. DNA of the CDR3: TGTGCCAGCAGTCCGCGGAGGGGCGGTCAAACTGAAGCTTTCTTT.

This rearrangement joins TRBV5-7 to TRBJ2-6, with 12 positions matching TRBD2. TRBV5-7 is identified as an open reading frame with a role that is uncertain. The CDR3 is made up of 20 amino acids. With V trimmed by 2 bases and J by 0 bases, 9 bases remained unmatched. The CDR3 loop is CASSFRTLAGGVSGANVLTF. The CDR3, as DNA: TGTGCCAGCAGCTTTCGTACCCTAGCGGGAGGGGTCTCTGGGGCCAACGTCCTGACTTTC.

This clonotype was observed many times. The genes are TRBV28 and TRBJ2-3; TRBD2 agrees at 14 bases. J lost 5 bases, V lost 10 bases, and 8 bases had no gene match. Germline V gene sequence: CDR1 MDHEN, CDR2 SYDVKM. The CDR3 sequence is 15 residues long. The CDR3 DNA sequence: TGTGCCATCCGCGGGACTAGCGGGGGTGGAGATACGCAGTATTTT. Translation gives CAIRGTSGGGDTQYF. Based on the CDR3 plus reference TRBV28 and TRBJ2-3, the full variable domain is DVKVTQSSRYLVKRTGEKVFLECVQDMDHENMFWYRQDPGLGLRLIYFSYDVKMKEKGDIPEGYSVSREKKERFSLILESASTNQTSMYLCAIRGTSGGGDTQYFGPGTRLTVL.

This clonotype occurred many times. This chain connects TRBV28 to TRBJ1-2; D not certain. In germline, CDR1 is MDHEN, CDR2 SYDVKM. There are 12 residues in the CDR3. V was pared by 3 bases and J by 8 bases, with 10 bases between. The CDR3: CASSFVSAGYTF. The CDR3 DNA sequence: TGTGCCAGCAGTTTTGTTTCGGCCGGCTACACCTTC.

This clonotype was observed many times. This sequence joins TRBV27 and TRBJ1-1; no clear D gene. V was clipped by 4 bases and J by 5 bases, with 14 bases between them. Germline assignment: CDR1 MNHEY and CDR2 SMNVEV (reference sequence). The length of the CDR3 is 14 residues. The chain's CDR3 is CASSWLLGGTEAFF. In nucleotides, the CDR3 is TGTGCCAGCAGTTGGTTGTTGGGAGGGACTGAAGCTTTCTTT.

There are many counts of this clonotype. This chain joins TRBV9 and TRBJ1-1; unclear D gene. CDR1 is SGDLS, CDR2 YYNGEE, per germline. The V end was cut by 5 bases, the J end by 1 base, with 12 bases between. The CDR3 contains 14 residues. The CDR3 DNA reads TGTGCCAGCAGTGAAACAGCCTCGAACACTGAAGCTTTCTTT. It codes for CASSETASNTEAFF.